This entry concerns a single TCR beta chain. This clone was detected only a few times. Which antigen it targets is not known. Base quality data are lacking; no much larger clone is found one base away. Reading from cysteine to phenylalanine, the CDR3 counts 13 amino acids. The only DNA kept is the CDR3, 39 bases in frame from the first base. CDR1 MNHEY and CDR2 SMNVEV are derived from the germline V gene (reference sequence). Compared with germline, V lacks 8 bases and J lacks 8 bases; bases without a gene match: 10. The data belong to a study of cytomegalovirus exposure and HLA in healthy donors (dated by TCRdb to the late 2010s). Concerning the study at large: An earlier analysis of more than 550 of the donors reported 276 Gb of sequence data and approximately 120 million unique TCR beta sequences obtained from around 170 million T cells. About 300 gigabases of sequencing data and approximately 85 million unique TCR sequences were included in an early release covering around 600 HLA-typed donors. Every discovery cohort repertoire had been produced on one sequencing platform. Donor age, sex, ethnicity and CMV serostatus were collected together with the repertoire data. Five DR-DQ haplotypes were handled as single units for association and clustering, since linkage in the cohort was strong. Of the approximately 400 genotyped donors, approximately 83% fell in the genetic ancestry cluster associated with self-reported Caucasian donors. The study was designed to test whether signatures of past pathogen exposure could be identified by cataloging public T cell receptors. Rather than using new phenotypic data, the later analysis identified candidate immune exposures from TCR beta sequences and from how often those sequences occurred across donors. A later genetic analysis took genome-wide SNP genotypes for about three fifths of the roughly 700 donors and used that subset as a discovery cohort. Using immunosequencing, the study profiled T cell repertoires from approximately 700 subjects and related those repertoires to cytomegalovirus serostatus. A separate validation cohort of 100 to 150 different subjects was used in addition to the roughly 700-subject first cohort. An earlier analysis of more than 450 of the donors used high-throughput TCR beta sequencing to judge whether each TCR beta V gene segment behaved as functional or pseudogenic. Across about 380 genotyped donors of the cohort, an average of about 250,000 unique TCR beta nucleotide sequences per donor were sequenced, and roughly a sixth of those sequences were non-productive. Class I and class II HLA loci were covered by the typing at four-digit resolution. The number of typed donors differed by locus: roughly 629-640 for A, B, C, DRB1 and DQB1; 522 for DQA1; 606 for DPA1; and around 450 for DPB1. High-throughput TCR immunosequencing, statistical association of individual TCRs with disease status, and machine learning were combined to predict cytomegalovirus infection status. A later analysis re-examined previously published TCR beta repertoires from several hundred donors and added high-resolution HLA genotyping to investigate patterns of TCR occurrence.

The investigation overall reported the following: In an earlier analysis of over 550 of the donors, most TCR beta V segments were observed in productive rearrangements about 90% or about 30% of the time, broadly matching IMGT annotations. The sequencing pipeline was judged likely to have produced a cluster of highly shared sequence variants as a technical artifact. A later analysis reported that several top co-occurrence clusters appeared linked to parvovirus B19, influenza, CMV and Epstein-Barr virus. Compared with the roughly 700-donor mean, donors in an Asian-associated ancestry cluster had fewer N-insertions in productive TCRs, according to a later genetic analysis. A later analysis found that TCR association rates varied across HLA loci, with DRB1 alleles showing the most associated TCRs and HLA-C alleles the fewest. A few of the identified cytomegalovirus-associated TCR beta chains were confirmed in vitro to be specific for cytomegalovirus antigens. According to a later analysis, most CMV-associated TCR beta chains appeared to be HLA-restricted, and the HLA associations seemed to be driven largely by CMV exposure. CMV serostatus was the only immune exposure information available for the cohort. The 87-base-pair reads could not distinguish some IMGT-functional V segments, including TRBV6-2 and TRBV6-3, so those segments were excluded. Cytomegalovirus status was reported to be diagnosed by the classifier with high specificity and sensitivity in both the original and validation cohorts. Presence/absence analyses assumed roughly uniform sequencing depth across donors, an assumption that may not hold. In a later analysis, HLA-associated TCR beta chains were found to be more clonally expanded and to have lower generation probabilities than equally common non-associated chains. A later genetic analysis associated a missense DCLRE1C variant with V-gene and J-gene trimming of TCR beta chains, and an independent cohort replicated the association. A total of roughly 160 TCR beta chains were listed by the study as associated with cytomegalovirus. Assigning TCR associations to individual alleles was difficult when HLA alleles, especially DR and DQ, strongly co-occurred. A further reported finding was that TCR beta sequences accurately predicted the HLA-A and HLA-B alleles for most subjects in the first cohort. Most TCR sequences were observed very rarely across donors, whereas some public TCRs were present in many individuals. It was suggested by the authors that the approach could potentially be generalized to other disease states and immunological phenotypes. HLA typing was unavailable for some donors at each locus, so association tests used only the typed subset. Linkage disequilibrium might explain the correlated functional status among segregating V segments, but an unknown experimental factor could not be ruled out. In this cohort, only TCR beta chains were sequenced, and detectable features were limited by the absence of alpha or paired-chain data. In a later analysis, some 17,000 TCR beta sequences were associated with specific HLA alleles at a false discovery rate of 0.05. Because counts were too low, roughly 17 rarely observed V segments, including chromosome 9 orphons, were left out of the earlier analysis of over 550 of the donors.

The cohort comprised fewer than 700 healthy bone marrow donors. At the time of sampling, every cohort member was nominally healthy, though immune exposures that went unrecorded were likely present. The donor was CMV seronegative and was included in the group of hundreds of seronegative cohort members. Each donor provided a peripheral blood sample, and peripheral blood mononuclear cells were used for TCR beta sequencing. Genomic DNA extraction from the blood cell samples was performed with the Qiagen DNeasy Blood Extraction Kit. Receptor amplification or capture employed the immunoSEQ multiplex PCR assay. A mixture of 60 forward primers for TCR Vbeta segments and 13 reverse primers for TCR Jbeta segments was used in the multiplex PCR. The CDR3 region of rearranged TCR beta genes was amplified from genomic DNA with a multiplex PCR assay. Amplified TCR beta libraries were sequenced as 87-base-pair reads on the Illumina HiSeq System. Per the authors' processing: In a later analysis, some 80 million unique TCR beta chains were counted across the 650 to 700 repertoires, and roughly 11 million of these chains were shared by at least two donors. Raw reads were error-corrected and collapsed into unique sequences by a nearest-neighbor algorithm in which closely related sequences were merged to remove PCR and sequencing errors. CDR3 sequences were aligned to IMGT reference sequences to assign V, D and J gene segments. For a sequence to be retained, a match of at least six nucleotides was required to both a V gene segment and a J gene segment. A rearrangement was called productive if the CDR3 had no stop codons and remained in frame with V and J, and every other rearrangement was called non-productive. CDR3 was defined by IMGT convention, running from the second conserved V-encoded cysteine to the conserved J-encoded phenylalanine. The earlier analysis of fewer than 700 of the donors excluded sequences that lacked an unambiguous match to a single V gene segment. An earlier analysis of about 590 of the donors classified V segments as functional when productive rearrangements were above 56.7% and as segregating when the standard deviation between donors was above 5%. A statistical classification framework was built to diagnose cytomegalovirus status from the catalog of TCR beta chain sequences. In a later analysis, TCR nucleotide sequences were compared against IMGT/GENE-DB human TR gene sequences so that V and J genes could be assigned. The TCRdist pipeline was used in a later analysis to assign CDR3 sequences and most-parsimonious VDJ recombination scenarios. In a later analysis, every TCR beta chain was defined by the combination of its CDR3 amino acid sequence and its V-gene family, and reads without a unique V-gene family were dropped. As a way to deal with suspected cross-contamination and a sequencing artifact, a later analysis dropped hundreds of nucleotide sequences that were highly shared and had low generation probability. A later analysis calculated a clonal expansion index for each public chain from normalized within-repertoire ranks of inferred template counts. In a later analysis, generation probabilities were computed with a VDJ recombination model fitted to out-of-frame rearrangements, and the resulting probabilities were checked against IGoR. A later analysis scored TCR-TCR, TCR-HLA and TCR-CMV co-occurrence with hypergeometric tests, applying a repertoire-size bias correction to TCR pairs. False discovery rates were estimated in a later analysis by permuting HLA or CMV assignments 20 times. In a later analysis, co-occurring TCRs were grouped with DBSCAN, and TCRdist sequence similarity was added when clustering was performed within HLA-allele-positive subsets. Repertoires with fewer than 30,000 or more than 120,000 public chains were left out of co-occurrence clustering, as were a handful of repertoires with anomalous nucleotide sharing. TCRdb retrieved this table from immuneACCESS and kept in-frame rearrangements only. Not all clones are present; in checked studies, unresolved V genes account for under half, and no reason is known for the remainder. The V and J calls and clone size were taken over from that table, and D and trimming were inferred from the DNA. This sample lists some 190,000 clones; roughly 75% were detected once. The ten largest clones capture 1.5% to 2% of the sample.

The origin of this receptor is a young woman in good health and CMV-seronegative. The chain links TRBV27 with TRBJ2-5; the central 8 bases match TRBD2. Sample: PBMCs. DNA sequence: TGTGCCAGCGGTTGGCGGGGGGCTCTCACCCAGTACTTC. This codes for CASGWRGALTQYF.